A selection of T cell receptor beta chains follows, all from one sample in a study of brain metastases from non-small cell lung cancer. This table comes from immunoSEQ multiplex PCR, and its TCRdb copy is limited to in-frame clones, with some not included. The sample holds about 2,500 clones, 84% seen once. Material: tissue from a brain metastasis. These receptors all stem from a donor aged 40 or over with non-small cell lung cancer. Both conserved end residues are part of each CDR3. A D gene is named only where the DNA matches it firmly. The size of a clone is reported for some rows only, either as once, few or many, or as a class for expanded clones.

clone_size d_call j_call v_call cdr3_nt cdr3_aa
. . TRBJ1-2 TRBV28 TGTGCCAGCAGTTTAGAGGCCTATGGCTACACCTTC CASSLEAYGYTF
once . TRBJ2-1 TRBV5-1 TGCGCCAGCAGCCTTGTACTACAAGGGGGGAATGAGCAGTTCTTC CASSLVLQGGNEQFF
. . TRBJ2-2 TRBV7-3 TGTGCCAGCAGCCCTAACACCGGGGAGCTGTTTTTT CASSPNTGELFF
. . TRBJ1-2 TRBV19 TGTGCCAGTAGTATAGTTGCCGGAGTGGGGAACTATGGCTACACCTTC CASSIVAGVGNYGYTF
once . TRBJ1-5 TRBV12-3/TRBV12-4 TGTGCCAGCAGTGGGATAGGGCAGGCCCAGCATTTT CASSGIGQAQHF
. . TRBJ1-1 TRBV28 TGTGCCAGCAGTATAGAGGACACGAACACTGAAGCTTTCTTT CASSIEDTNTEAFF
. TRBD2 TRBJ2-7 TRBV27 TGTGCCAGTTCCGTGGAGAGCGGGAGATACGAGCAGTACTTC CASSVESGRYEQYF
. TRBD1 TRBJ1-1 TRBV10-3 TGTGCCATCAGTGAGCGGCACAGGGGTACAACTGAAGCTTTCTTT CAISERHRGTTEAFF
. . TRBJ2-7 TRBV13 TGTGCCAGCAGCCTACGAGGACTCTACGAGCAGTACTTC CASSLRGLYEQYF
. . TRBJ1-2 TRBV12-3/TRBV12-4 TGTGCCAGCAGTTTAAACTATGGCTACACCTTC CASSLNYGYTF
. TRBD1 TRBJ2-4 TRBV3-1/TRBV3-2 TGTGCCAGCAGCCAAGGCCCGGGGCGGCAGGGGGTCATTCAGTACTTC CASSQGPGRQGVIQYF
once TRBD1 TRBJ2-7 TRBV10-3 TGTGCCATCAGTGATTCGGGACAGGGGGTGGACGAGCAGTACTTC CAISDSGQGVDEQYF
. . TRBJ2-4 TRBV29-1 TGCAGCGTTGCATGGGGGAGGAACATTCAGTACTTC CSVAWGRNIQYF
. . TRBJ1-1 TRBV6-2/TRBV6-3 TGTGCCAGCAGTCCAAGGGGGTTTACTGAAGCTTTCTTT CASSPRGFTEAFF
. . TRBJ2-7 TRBV4-1 TGCGCCAGCAGCCAAGATCAGGGTTACGAGCAGTACTTC CASSQDQGYEQYF
. . TRBJ1-2 TRBV7-6 TGTGCCAGCAGCTTAGGGCAGAACTATGGCTACACCTTC CASSLGQNYGYTF
. TRBD1 TRBJ1-1 TRBV29-1 TGCAGCGTTAGGGTGTTGTCAGGGACAGGGGCCTCAAACACTGAAGCTTTCTTT CSVRVLSGTGASNTEAFF
. TRBD1 TRBJ1-6 TRBV3-1/TRBV3-2 TGTGCCAGCAGCCCGCGCCTAAGTGGGACAGGAAATTCACCCCTCCACTTT CASSPRLSGTGNSPLHF
. . TRBJ2-1 TRBV15 TGTGCCACCAGCAGAGAAGTCCGGTCCAATGAGCAGTTCTTC CATSREVRSNEQFF
. TRBD2 TRBJ2-3 TRBV10-3 TGTGCCATCAGTGAGGGAAAAGCGGGGATCACAGATACGCAGTATTTT CAISEGKAGITDTQYF
few . TRBJ1-4 TRBV28 TGTGCCAGCACCCCCCCAAGGGGCCCACTGTTTTTT CASTPPRGPLFF
. TRBD1 TRBJ1-4 TRBV29-1 TGCAGCGCCCGGGACAGTATGGAAAAACTGTTTTTT CSARDSMEKLFF
. TRBD1 TRBJ1-4 TRBV2 TGTGCCAGCAGCGCCCTGACAGGGGGAGGTGAAAAACTGTTTTTT CASSALTGGGEKLFF
few . TRBJ1-3 TRBV2 TGTGCCAGCAAGGGGTTGGTCTCTGGAAACACCATATATTTT CASKGLVSGNTIYF
. . TRBJ1-1 TRBV19 TGTGCCAGTAGTGGTTTGTGGGGGAACACTGAAGCTTTCTTT CASSGLWGNTEAFF
. TRBD2 TRBJ2-5 TRBV7-2 TGTGCCAGCAGCTTAAGGCTAGCGGGGATGGAGACCCAGTACTTC CASSLRLAGMETQYF
. . TRBJ2-1 TRBV6-6 TGTGCCAGCAGTTACGAGGGGAAGAATGAGCAGTTCTTC CASSYEGKNEQFF
. . TRBJ2-5 TRBV3-1/TRBV3-2 TGTGCCAGCAGCCAAGGGGGGGAGCAAGAGACCCAGTACTTC CASSQGGEQETQYF
. TRBD1 TRBJ1-5 TRBV7-9 TGTGCCAACAGCCCCGGCGGGGACAGGCCGAATCAGCCCCAGCATTTT CANSPGGDRPNQPQHF